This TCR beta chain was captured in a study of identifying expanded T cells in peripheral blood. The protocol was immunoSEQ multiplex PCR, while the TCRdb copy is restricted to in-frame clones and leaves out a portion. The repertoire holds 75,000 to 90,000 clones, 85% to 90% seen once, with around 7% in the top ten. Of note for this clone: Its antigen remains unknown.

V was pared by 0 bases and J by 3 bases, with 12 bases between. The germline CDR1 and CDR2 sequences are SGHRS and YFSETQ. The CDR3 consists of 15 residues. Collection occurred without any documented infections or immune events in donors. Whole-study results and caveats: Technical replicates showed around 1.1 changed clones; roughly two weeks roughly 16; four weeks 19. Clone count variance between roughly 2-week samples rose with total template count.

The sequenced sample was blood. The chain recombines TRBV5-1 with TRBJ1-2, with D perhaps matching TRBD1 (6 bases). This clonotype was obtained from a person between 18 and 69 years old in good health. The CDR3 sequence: CASSLGGGSHYGYTF. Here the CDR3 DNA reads TGCGCCAGCAGCTTGGGAGGGGGTAGTCACTATGGCTACACCTTC.